This T cell receptor beta chain was identified in a study of Ad26.COV2.S vaccination and SARS-CoV-2 variants. The CDR3 extends over 19 amino acids. The V end lost 4 bases, the J end lost 2 bases, and 24 bases lay between the germline ends. Germline V lookup: CDR1 LNHDA, CDR2 SQIVND (reference sequence). Treatment in this sample: roughly 18 received Ad26.COV2.S at low or high dose, single or two shots; about 5 received placebo; per-sample allocation not given. All samples were drawn on day 63, counting from the first vaccine or placebo injection. Libraries were prepared by immunoSEQ multiplex PCR; TCRdb keeps only in-frame clonotypes and omits some of them. Of 300,000 to 400,000 clones in the sample, about 86% were seen once.

The clonotype was recovered from a person aged 18-65 years who received the Ad26.COV2.S COVID-19 vaccine or a placebo. The sequencing here drew on peripheral blood, taken in a trial of Ad26.COV2.S vaccine versus placebo. The rearrangement uses TRBV19 and TRBJ1-5; D is undetermined. The CDR3 sequence: CASSRSFTVNSYGNQPQHF. CDR3 nucleotides: TGTGCCAGTAGTAGGTCTTTCACAGTCAACTCCTATGGCAATCAGCCCCAGCATTTT.